In this sample, the clone carrying this TCR beta chain turned up once. Its antigen is not known. Sequencing targeted expressed TCRB transcripts, as all isolated RNA had been reverse transcribed. Here immunoSEQ multiplex PCR was the method, and the copy in TCRdb shows in-frame clones only, minus some. Of 970,000 or so clones in the sample, around a sixth were seen once. The record originates from a study of beta chain features in type 1 diabetes. General study findings and limits: Shorter templates may be favored by PCR, equally so in patients and controls.

This CDR3 contains 18 residues. Per germline, CDR1 MGHRA and CDR2 YSYEKL. The V gene lost 5 bases and the J gene lost 5 bases, with 27 bases spanning the gap. The authors sorted CD4+ naive, central memory, regulatory and stem cell-like memory cells via CD45RO/CCR7/CD25/CD127/CD95/CD27. The source is a woman aged 18-35 years in good health. The chain carries TRBV4-1 and TRBJ1-1; tentative D call: TRBD1 (5 bases). Input material: naive CD4+ T cells from blood. In nucleotides, the CDR3 is TGCGCCAGCAGCTTCCGGGGGTCTCAGAACGGCGGTCGAACTGAAGCTTTCTTT. This gives the protein CASSFRGSQNGGRTEAFF.